What follows is one TCR beta chain and its context. The data are from a study of T cell responses to AZD1222 COVID-19 vaccine. The CDR3 totals 13 residues. Germline CDR1 SGHDT, CDR2 YYEEEE. The ends were cut back, 4 bases at V and 5 bases at J, with 9 bases in the middle. Profiled with immunoSEQ multiplex PCR; TCRdb holds only in-frame clones, not every one. The table has about 110,000 clones, approximately 86% seen once. The sequence was obtained from an adult in good health. This chain uses TRBV5-6 with TRBJ2-2; no firm D call. The input for sequencing was peripheral blood, taken on day 0 of AZD1222 vaccination. CDR3 DNA: TGTGCCAGCAGCCAATTAAGAACCGGGGAGCTGTTTTTT. Translated: CASSQLRTGELFF. The full variable domain, with the rest looked up from reference TRBV5-6 and TRBJ2-2, is DAGVTQSPTHLIKTRGQQVTLRCSPKSGHDTVSWYQQALGQGPQFIFQYYEEEERQRGNFPDRFSGHQFPNYSSELNVNALLLGDSALYLCASSQLRTGELFFGEGSRLTVL.